This is a list of T cell receptor beta chains from one sample in a study of pediatric ulcerative colitis. The table came from immunoSEQ multiplex PCR; TCRdb's copy has only in-frame clones and leaves some out. The table lists about 32,000 clones, roughly four fifths of them singletons. The sequenced sample was blood. All receptors derive from a boy younger than 18 with severe ulcerative colitis. Each CDR3 is given with its conserved first and last residue. The order of the fields is D gene, V gene, J gene, clone size, CDR3 protein, CDR3 DNA. The D gene is left open where the match is weak. Clone size is given for some rows only: seen once, a few or many times, or a class if the clone is expanded.

D gene: .
V gene: TRBV5-4
J gene: TRBJ1-4
clone size: .
CDR3 protein: CASSSGGGTNEKLFF
CDR3 DNA: TGTGCCAGCAGCTCCGGCGGGGGAACTAATGAAAAACTGTTTTTT

D gene: TRBD2
V gene: TRBV6-5
J gene: TRBJ2-1
clone size: .
CDR3 protein: CASSPGGYNEQFF
CDR3 DNA: TGTGCCAGCAGTCCGGGGGGCTACAATGAGCAGTTCTTC

D gene: .
V gene: TRBV6-6
J gene: TRBJ2-3
clone size: .
CDR3 protein: CASSYSIDTQYF
CDR3 DNA: TGTGCCAGCAGTTACTCGATAGATACGCAGTATTTT

D gene: .
V gene: TRBV7-2
J gene: TRBJ1-1
clone size: .
CDR3 protein: CASSLDGRPNTEAFF
CDR3 DNA: TGTGCCAGCAGCTTAGACGGCAGACCGAACACTGAAGCTTTCTTT

D gene: TRBD1
V gene: TRBV19
J gene: TRBJ1-2
clone size: .
CDR3 protein: CASSLTGAQGYTF
CDR3 DNA: TGTGCCAGTAGCTTAACAGGGGCACAAGGCTACACCTTC

D gene: .
V gene: TRBV18
J gene: TRBJ2-7
clone size: .
CDR3 protein: CASSPAGANEQYF
CDR3 DNA: TGTGCCAGCTCACCGGCAGGGGCGAACGAGCAGTACTTC

D gene: TRBD1
V gene: TRBV5-1
J gene: TRBJ1-5
clone size: .
CDR3 protein: CASSLGQGRNQPQHF
CDR3 DNA: TGCGCCAGCAGCTTGGGACAGGGGCGAAATCAGCCCCAGCATTTT

D gene: .
V gene: TRBV15
J gene: TRBJ2-7
clone size: .
CDR3 protein: CATSRAPWTESYEQYF
CDR3 DNA: TGTGCCACCAGCAGAGCGCCTTGGACCGAGTCCTACGAGCAGTACTTC

D gene: .
V gene: TRBV5-1
J gene: TRBJ2-5
clone size: .
CDR3 protein: CASSPEVVPETQYF
CDR3 DNA: TGCGCCAGCAGCCCGGAGGTAGTCCCGGAGACCCAGTACTTC

D gene: TRBD2
V gene: TRBV5-4
J gene: TRBJ2-1
clone size: .
CDR3 protein: CASSLFGLAGYNEQFF
CDR3 DNA: TGTGCCAGCAGCTTGTTTGGACTAGCGGGATACAATGAGCAGTTCTTC

D gene: .
V gene: TRBV4-1
J gene: TRBJ1-2
clone size: .
CDR3 protein: CASSQEGGATYGYTF
CDR3 DNA: TGCGCCAGCAGCCAAGAAGGCGGGGCCACCTATGGCTACACCTTC

D gene: .
V gene: TRBV18
J gene: TRBJ1-6
clone size: .
CDR3 protein: CASSPFAQGGDSPLHF
CDR3 DNA: TGTGCCAGCTCACCATTCGCCCAGGGTGGAGATTCACCCCTCCACTTT

D gene: .
V gene: TRBV7-9
J gene: TRBJ2-7
clone size: few
CDR3 protein: CASSLGSRGEQYF
CDR3 DNA: TGTGCCAGCAGCTTGGGGTCTCGGGGAGAGCAGTACTTC

D gene: .
V gene: TRBV6-1
J gene: TRBJ1-5
clone size: few
CDR3 protein: CASSLRGQPQHF
CDR3 DNA: TGTGCCAGCTCCCTCAGGGGCCAGCCCCAGCATTTT

D gene: .
V gene: TRBV7-2
J gene: TRBJ1-2
clone size: .
CDR3 protein: CASSSPGRYGYTF
CDR3 DNA: TGTGCCAGCAGCTCGCCGGGCCGTTATGGCTACACCTTC

D gene: .
V gene: TRBV7-7
J gene: TRBJ2-1
clone size: .
CDR3 protein: CASSPWDGYNEQFF
CDR3 DNA: TGTGCCAGCAGCCCCTGGGACGGATACAATGAGCAGTTCTTC

D gene: TRBD1
V gene: TRBV30
J gene: TRBJ2-7
clone size: .
CDR3 protein: CAWSMDRDEQYF
CDR3 DNA: TGTGCCTGGAGCATGGACAGGGACGAGCAGTACTTC

D gene: .
V gene: TRBV7-2
J gene: TRBJ2-5
clone size: once
CDR3 protein: CASSLTGEGAETQYF
CDR3 DNA: TGTGCCAGCAGCTTAACGGGGGAGGGGGCGGAGACCCAGTACTTC

D gene: .
V gene: TRBV7-9
J gene: TRBJ2-7
clone size: .
CDR3 protein: CASSLRAYEQYF
CDR3 DNA: TGTGCCAGCAGCCTTCGGGCCTACGAGCAGTACTTC

D gene: TRBD1
V gene: TRBV7-6
J gene: TRBJ1-6
clone size: few
CDR3 protein: CASSLAYRGRGNSPLHF
CDR3 DNA: TGTGCCAGCAGCTTAGCGTACAGGGGGCGAGGTAATTCACCCCTCCACTTT

D gene: TRBD1
V gene: TRBV5-1
J gene: TRBJ1-4
clone size: .
CDR3 protein: CASSLRTGGPNEKLFF
CDR3 DNA: TGCGCCAGCAGCCTGAGGACAGGGGGCCCTAATGAAAAACTGTTTTTT

D gene: TRBD1
V gene: TRBV28
J gene: TRBJ1-6
clone size: .
CDR3 protein: CASSLERTGKSPLHF
CDR3 DNA: TGTGCCAGCAGTTTGGAACGGACAGGGAAGTCACCCCTCCACTTT

D gene: TRBD2
V gene: TRBV4-3
J gene: TRBJ2-4
clone size: .
CDR3 protein: CASSQPAGEGLAKNIQYF
CDR3 DNA: TGCGCCAGCAGCCAACCGGCGGGGGAGGGGCTAGCCAAAAACATTCAGTACTTC